This T cell receptor beta chain is from a study of CD8 T cells in Susac syndrome. This CDR3 has 15 amino acids. CDR1 SGHRS and CDR2 YFSETQ come from the germline V gene. The V segment lost 5 bases and the J segment 8 bases; nucleotides outside the gene matches: 12. Controls were healthy donors chosen to match patients in age and sex. TEMRA cells were enriched by FACS, and CD4+ and CD8+ T cells were negatively isolated. Reverse transcription used about 0.45 to 1 ug RNA and random hexamers. The immunoSEQ assay covered 54 Vbeta and 13 Jbeta segments for CDR3. TCRdb redid the calling of the immunoSEQ multiplex PCR reads with MiXCR, one entry per CDR3 protein. The sample shows around 190,000 distinct CDR3 sequences, about 94% of them seen only once. Study-level points and caveats: Only a relatively small number of individuals were included in the TCR sequencing and HLA analysis.

On this clonotype: Its antigen is currently unknown.

V usage is TRBV5-1 and J usage is TRBJ2-1; the match to TRBD1 covers 8 bases. The sequence was obtained from a human donor in good health. The sequencing sample was made of CD4+ T cells from PBMCs. This CDR3 reads CASRPTGAPVHEQFF. The CDR3 region has the DNA TGCGCCAGCAGGCCGACAGGGGCCCCCGTCCATGAGCAGTTCTTC.